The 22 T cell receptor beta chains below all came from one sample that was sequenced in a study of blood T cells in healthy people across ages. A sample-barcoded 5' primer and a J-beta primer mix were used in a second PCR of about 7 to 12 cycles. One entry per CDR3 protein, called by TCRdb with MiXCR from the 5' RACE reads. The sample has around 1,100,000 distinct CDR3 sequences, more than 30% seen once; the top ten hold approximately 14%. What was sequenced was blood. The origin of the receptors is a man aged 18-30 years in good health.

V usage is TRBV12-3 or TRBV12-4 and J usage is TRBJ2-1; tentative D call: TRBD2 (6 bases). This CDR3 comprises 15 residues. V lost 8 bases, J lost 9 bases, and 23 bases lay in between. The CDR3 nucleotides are TGTGCCAGCCAGTTTAACGGGGGAGGTGGTACTGAGCAGTTCTTC. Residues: CASQFNGGGGTEQFF.

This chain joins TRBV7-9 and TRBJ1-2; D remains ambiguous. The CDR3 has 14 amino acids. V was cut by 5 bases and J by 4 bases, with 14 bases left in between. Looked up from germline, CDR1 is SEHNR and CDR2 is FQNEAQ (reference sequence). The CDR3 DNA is TGTGCCAGCAGCGAAAGTCCCCCAATCTATGGCTACACCTTC. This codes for CASSESPPIYGYTF.

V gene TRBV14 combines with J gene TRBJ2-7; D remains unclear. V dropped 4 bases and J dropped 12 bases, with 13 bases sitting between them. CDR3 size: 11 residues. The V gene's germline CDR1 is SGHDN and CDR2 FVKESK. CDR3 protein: CASSLGVVRYF. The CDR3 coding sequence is TGTGCCAGCAGCCTCGGTGTAGTTCGGTACTTC. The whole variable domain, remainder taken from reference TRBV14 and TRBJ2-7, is EAGVTQFPSHSVIEKGQTVTLRCDPISGHDNLYWYRRVMGKEIKFLLHFVKESKQDESGMPNNRFLAERTGGTYSTLKVQPAELEDSGVYFCASSLGVVRYFGPGTRLTVT.

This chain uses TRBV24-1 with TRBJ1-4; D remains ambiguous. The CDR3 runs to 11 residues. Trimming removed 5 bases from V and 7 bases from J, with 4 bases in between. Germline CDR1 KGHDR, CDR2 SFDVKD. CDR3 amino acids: CATSAGEKLFF. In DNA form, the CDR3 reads TGTGCCACCAGTGCGGGTGAAAAACTGTTTTTT.

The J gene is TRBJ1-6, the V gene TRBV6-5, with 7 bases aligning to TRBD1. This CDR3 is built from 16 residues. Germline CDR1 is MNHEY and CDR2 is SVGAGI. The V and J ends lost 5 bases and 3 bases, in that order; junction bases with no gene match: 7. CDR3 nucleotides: TGTGCCAGCAGTAATTCCCGACAGGGCTATAATTCACCCCTCCACTTT. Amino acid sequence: CASSNSRQGYNSPLHF.

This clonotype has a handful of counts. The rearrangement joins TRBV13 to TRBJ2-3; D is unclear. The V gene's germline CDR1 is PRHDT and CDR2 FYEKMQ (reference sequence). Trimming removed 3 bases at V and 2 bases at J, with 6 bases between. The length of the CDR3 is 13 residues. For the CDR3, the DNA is TGTGCCAGCAGCTTGACCTTCACAGATACGCAGTATTTT. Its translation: CASSLTFTDTQYF.

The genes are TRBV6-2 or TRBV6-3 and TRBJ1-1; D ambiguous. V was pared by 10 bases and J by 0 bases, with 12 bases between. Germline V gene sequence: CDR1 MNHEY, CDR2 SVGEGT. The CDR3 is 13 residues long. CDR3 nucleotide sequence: TGTGCCACAAGGCGGGAGTTGAACACTGAAGCTTTCTTT. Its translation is CATRRELNTEAFF.

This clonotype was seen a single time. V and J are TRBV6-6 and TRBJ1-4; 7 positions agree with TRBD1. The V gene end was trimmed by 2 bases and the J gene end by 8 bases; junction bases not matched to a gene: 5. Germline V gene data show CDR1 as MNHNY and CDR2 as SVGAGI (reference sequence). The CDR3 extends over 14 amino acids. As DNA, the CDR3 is TGTGCCAGCAGTTACGACAGGGTGGACGAAAAACTGTTTTTT. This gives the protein CASSYDRVDEKLFF.

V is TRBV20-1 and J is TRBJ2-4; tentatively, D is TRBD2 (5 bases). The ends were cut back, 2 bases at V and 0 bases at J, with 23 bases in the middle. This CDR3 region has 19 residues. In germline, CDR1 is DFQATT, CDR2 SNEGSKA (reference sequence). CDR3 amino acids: CSARLLGRGASLAKNIQYF. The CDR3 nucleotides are TGCAGTGCTAGACTCCTTGGCCGGGGAGCAAGCCTAGCCAAAAACATTCAGTACTTC.

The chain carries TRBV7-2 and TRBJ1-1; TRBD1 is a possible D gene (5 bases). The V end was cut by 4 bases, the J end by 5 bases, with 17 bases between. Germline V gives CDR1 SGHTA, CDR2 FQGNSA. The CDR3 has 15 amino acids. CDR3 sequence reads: CASSSTWGVGTEAFF. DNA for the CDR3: TGTGCCAGCAGCTCTACCTGGGGGGTCGGGACTGAAGCTTTCTTT. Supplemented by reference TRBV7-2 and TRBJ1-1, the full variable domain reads GAGVSQSPSNKVTEKGKDVELRCDPISGHTALYWYRQSLGQGLEFLIYFQGNSAPDKSGLPSDRFSAERTGGSVSTLTIQRTQQEDSAVYLCASSSTWGVGTEAFFGQGTRLTVV.

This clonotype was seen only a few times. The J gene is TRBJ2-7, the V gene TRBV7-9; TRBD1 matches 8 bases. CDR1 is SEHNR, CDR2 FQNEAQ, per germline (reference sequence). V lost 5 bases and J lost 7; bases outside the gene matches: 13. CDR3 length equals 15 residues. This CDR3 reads CASSPSGTGYNEQYF. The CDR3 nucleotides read TGTGCCAGCAGCCCCTCCGGGACAGGATACAATGAGCAGTACTTC. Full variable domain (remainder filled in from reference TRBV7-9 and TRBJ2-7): DTGVSQNPRHKITKRGQNVTFRCDPISEHNRLYWYRQTLGQGPEFLTYFQNEAQLEKSRLLSDRFSAERPKGSFSTLEIQRTEQGDSAMYLCASSPSGTGYNEQYFGPGTRLTVT.

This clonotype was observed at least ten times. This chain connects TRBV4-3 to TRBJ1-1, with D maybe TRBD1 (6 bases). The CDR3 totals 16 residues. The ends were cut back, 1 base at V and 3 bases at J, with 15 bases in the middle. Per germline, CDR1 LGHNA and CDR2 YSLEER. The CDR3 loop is CASSQGIQGADTEAFF. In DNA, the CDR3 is TGCGCCAGCAGCCAAGGGATACAGGGAGCGGACACTGAAGCTTTCTTT.

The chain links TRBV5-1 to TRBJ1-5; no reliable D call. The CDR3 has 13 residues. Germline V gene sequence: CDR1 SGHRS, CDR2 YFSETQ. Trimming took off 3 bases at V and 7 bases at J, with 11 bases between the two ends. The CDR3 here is CASSWRPGQPQHF. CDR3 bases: TGCGCCAGCAGCTGGCGTCCCGGCCAGCCCCAGCATTTT.

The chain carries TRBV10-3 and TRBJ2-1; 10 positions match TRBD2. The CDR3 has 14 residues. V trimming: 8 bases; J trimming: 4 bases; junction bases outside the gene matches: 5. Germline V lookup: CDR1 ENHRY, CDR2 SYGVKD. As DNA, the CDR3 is TGTGCCATCCGGAGCGGGGGGGAGTACAATGAGCAGTTCTTC. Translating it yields CAIRSGGEYNEQFF.

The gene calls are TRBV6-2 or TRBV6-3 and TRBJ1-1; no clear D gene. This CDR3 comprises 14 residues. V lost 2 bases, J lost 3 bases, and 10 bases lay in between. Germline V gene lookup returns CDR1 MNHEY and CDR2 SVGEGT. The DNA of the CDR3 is TGTGCCAGCAGTTACAGTTCGGGGTACACTGAAGCTTTCTTT. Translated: CASSYSSGYTEAFF.

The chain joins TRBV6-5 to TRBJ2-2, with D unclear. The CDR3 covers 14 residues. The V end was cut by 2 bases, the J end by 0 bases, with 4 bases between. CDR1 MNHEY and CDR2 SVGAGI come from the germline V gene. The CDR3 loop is CASSYETNTGELFF. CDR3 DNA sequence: TGTGCCAGCAGTTACGAGACGAACACCGGGGAGCTGTTTTTT.

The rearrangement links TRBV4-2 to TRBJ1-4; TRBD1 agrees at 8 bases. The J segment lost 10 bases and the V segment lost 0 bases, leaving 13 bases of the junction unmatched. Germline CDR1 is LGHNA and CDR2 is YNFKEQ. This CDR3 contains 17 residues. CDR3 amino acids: CASSQERHGQGAGKLFF. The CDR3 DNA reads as TGTGCCAGCAGCCAAGAAAGACACGGGCAGGGGGCGGGAAAACTGTTTTTT.

This CDR3 reads CASSLSGGTDYNEQYF. CDR3 sequence (DNA): TGTGCCAGCAGCTTAAGCGGTGGGACGGACTACAATGAGCAGTACTTC. The rearrangement uses TRBV7-3 and TRBJ2-7; the D gene is possibly TRBD2 (6 bases). The CDR3 extends over 16 amino acids. The germline V gene has CDR1 SGHTA and CDR2 FQGTGA. With 1 base removed from V and 7 bases from J, the gap between germline ends came to 20 bases. Together with reference TRBV7-3 and TRBJ2-7, the CDR3 gives the full variable domain: GAGVSQTPSNKVTEKGKYVELRCDPISGHTALYWYRQSLGQGPEFLIYFQGTGAADDSGLPNDRFFAVRPEGSVSTLKIQRTERGDSAVYLCASSLSGGTDYNEQYFGPGTRLTVT.

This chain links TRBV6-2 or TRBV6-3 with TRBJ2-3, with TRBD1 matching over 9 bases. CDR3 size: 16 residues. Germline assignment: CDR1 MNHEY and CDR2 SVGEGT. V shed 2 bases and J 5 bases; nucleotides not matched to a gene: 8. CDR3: CASSYRGQGSRDTQYF. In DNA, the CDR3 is TGTGCCAGCAGTTACCGAGGACAGGGGAGTAGAGATACGCAGTATTTT.

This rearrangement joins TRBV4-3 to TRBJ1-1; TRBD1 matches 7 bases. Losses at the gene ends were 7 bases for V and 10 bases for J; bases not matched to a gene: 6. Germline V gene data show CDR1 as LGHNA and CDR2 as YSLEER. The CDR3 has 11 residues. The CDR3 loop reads CASTQGDGAFF. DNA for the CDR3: TGCGCCAGCACCCAGGGGGATGGAGCTTTCTTT.

The chain's CDR3 is CSATGGVNEKLFF. The CDR3 DNA sequence: TGCAGTGCAACAGGGGGGGTTAATGAAAAACTGTTTTTT. This chain joins TRBV20-1 and TRBJ1-4, with 8 bases aligning to TRBD1. Trimming cost V 6 bases and J 4 bases; bases outside gene matches: 4. The CDR3 length is 13 residues. From germline, CDR1 is DFQATT and CDR2 SNEGSKA (reference sequence).

The CDR3: CASSLKVGGHYGYTF. DNA for the CDR3: TGTGCCAGCAGCTTAAAGGTGGGAGGGCACTATGGCTACACCTTC. The V call is TRBV7-3, the J call TRBJ1-2; D is undetermined. The CDR3 sequence is 15 residues long. V was pared by 1 base and J by 3 bases, with 12 bases between. CDR1 is SGHTA and CDR2 is FQGTGA in the germline V gene.